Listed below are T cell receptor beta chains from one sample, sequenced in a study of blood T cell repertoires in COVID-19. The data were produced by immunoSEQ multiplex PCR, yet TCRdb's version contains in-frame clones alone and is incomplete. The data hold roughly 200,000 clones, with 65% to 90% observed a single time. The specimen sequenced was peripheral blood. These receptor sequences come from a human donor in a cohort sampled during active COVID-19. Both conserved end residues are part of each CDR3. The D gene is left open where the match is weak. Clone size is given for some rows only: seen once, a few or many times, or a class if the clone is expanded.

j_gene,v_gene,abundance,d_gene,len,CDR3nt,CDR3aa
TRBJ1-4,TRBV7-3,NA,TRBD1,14,TGTGCCAGCAGCACGGGACAGGGGGATGAAAAACTGTTTTTT,CASSTGQGDEKLFF
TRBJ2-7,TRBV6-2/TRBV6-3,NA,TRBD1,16,TGTGCCAGCAGTTACCCTTCGACAGGGAAAGTGTACGAGCAGTACTTC,CASSYPSTGKVYEQYF
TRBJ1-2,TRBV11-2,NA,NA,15,TGTGCCAGCAGCTTATATTCCGGGGGAGCCTATGGCTACACCTTC,CASSLYSGGAYGYTF
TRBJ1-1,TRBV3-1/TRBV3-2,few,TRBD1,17,TGTGCCAGCAGCCACAAAGAGGGGGACAGGCCGTACACTGAAGCTTTCTTT,CASSHKEGDRPYTEAFF
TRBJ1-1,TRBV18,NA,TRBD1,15,TGTGCCAGCTCACCGTGGACAGGGGGCGCGGCTGAAGCTTTCTTT,CASSPWTGGAAEAFF
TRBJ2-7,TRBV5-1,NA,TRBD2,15,TGCGCCAGCAGCTTGGGTGGGACTAGCGACTACGAGCAGTACTTC,CASSLGGTSDYEQYF
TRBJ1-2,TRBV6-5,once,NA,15,TGTGCCAGCAGTTACTCGAGGGACACGATCTATGGCTACACCTTC,CASSYSRDTIYGYTF
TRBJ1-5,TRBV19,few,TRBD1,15,TGTGCCAGTAGTGCCCGACAGGGGAGCAATCAGCCCCAGCATTTT,CASSARQGSNQPQHF
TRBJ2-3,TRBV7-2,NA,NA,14,TGTGCCAGCAAGGGGGGGAGCATTTCAGATACGCAGTATTTT,CASKGGSISDTQYF
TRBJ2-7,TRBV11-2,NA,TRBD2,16,TGTGCCAGCAGCTTAAGGACTAGCGATGGGGCTACGGAGCAGTACTTC,CASSLRTSDGATEQYF
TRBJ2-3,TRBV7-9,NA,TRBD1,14,TGTGCCAGCAGTGGGACAGGGAGCACAGATACGCAGTATTTT,CASSGTGSTDTQYF